This T cell receptor (beta chain) was sequenced in a study of T cells in Graves' hyperthyroidism and ophthalmopathy. This CDR3 has 13 amino acids. V was clipped by 7 bases and J by 10 bases, with 17 bases between them. Researchers amplified the TCR beta CDR3 regions from RNA transcripts. First-round RT-PCR targeting the TCR CDR3 was performed with the HTBI primer set. A single record per CDR3 protein comes from TCRdb applying MiXCR to the multiplex PCR reads. The data show hundreds of thousands of distinct CDR3 sequences, roughly 15% seen once. Findings of the study overall: The model identified upcoming ophthalmopathy a median approximately six months ahead of onset.

This clonotype was detected a few times. As yet, its antigen is unknown. Source material: blood. The sequence came from a woman under 30 with Graves' hyperthyroidism. The chain couples TRBV12-3 or TRBV12-4 to TRBJ2-1; TRBD2 is a possible D gene (6 bases). The CDR3 DNA is TGTGCCAGCACCATCGGCTGGGCGGGAGAGCAGTTCTTC. This encodes CASTIGWAGEQFF.